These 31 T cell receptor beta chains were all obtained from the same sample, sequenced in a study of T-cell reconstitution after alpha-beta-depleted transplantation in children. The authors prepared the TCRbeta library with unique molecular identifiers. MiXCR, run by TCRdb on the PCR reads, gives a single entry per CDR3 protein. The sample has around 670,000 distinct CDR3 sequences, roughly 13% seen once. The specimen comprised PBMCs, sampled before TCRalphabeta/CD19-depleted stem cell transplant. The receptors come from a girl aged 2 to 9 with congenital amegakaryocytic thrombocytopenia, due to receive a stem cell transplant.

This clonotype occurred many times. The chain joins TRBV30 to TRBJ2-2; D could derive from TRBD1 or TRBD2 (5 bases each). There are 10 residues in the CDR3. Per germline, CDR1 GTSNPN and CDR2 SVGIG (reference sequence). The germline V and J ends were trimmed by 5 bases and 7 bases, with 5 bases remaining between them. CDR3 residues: CAWGGGELFF. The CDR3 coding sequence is TGTGCCTGGGGGGGCGGGGAGCTGTTTTTT.

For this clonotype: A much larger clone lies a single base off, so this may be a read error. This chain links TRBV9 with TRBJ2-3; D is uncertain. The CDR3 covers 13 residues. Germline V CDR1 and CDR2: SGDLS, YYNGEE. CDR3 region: CASSVIYADTHYF. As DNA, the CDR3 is TGTGCCAGCAGCGTAATCTATGCGGATACGCATTATTTT.

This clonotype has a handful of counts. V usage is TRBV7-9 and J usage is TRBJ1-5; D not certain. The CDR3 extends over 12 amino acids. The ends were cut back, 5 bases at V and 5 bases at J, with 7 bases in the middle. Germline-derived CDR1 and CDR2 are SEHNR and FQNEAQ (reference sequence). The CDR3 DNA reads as TGTGCCAGCAGCACTAGTTATCAGCCCCAGCATTTT. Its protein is CASSTSYQPQHF.

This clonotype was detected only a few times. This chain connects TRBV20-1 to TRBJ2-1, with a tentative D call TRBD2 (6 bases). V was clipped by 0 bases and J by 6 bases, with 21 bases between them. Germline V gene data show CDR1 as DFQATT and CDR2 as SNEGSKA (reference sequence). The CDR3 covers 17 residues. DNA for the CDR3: TGCAGTGCTAGAGATATTGGATCGGCTAGCGAAGTCAATGAGCAGTTCTTC. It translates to CSARDIGSASEVNEQFF.

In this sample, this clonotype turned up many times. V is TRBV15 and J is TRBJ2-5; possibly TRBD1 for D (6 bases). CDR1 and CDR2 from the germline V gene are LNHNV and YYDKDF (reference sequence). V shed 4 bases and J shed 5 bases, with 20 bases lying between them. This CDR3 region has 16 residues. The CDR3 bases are TGTGCCACCAGCACCATGACAGGCTTTACTGGGGAGACCCAGTACTTC. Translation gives CATSTMTGFTGETQYF.

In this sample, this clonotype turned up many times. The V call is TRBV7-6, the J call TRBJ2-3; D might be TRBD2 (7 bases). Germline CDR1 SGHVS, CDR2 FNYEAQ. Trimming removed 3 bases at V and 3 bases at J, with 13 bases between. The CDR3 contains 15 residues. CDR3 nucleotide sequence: TGTGCCAGCAGCTTGGGAGGGGGAAGGACAGATACGCAGTATTTT. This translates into CASSLGGGRTDTQYF.

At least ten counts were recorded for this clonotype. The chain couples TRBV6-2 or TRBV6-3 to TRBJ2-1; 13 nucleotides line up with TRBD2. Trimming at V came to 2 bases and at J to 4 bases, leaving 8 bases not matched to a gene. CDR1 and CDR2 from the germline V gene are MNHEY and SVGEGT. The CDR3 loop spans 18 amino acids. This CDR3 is CASSYLRTSGSSYNEQFF. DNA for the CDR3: TGTGCCAGCAGTTACCTCCGGACTAGCGGGAGCTCGTACAATGAGCAGTTCTTC.

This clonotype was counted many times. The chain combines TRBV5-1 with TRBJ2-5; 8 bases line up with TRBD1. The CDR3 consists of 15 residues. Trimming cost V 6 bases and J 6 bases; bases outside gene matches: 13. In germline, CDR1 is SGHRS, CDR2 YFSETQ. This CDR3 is CASIDDRGLTKTQYF. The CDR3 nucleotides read TGCGCCAGCATCGACGACAGGGGCCTAACCAAGACCCAGTACTTC.

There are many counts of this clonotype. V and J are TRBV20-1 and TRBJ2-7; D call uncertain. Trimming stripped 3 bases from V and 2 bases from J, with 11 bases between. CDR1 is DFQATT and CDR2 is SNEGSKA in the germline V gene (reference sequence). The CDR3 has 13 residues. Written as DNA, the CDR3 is TGCAGTGCTAGCGCTCCCCCCACCTACGAGCAGTACTTC. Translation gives CSASAPPTYEQYF.

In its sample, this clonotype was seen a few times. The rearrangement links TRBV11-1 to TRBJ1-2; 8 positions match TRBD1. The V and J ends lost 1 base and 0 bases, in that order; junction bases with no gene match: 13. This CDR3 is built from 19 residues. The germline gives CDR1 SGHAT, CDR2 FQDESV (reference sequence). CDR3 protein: CASSLVQGARYKANYGYTF. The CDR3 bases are TGTGCCAGCAGCTTAGTTCAGGGGGCGCGGTACAAGGCTAACTATGGCTACACCTTC.

The CDR3 DNA reads as TGTGCCAGCAGTCACTCTATGGCGGAGTGGGGCAATGAGCAGTTCTTC. Its protein product is CASSHSMAEWGNEQFF. V and J are TRBV28 and TRBJ2-1; D gene uncertain. This CDR3 region has 16 residues. V shed 5 bases and J shed 6 bases, with 20 bases lying between them. Germline V lookup: CDR1 MDHEN, CDR2 SYDVKM. Based on the CDR3 plus reference TRBV28 and TRBJ2-1, the full variable domain is DVKVTQSSRYLVKRTGEKVFLECVQDMDHENMFWYRQDPGLGLRLIYFSYDVKMKEKGDIPEGYSVSREKKERFSLILESASTNQTSMYLCASSHSMAEWGNEQFFGPGTRLTVL.

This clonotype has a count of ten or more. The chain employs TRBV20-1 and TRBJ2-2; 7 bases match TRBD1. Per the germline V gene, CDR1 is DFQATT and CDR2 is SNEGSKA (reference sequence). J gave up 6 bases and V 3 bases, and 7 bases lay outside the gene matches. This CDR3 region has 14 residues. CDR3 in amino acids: CSASILQGAGELFF. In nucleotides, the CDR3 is TGCAGTGCTAGCATTCTCCAGGGGGCCGGGGAGCTGTTTTTT.

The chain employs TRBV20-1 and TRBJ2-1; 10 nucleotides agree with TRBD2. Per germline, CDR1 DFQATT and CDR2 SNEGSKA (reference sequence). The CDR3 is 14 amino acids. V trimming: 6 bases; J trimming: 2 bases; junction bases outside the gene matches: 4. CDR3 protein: CSATSGRAYNEQFF. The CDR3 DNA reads TGCAGTGCCACGAGCGGGAGGGCCTACAATGAGCAGTTCTTC.

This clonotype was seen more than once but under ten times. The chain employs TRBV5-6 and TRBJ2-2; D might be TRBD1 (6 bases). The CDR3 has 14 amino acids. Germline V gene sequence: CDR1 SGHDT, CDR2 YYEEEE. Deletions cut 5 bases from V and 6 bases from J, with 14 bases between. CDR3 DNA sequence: TGTGCCAGCAGATATGGCAGGGGCGCCGGGGAGCTGTTTTTT. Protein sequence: CASRYGRGAGELFF. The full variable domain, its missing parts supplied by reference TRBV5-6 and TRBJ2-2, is DAGVTQSPTHLIKTRGQQVTLRCSPKSGHDTVSWYQQALGQGPQFIFQYYEEEERQRGNFPDRFSGHQFPNYSSELNVNALLLGDSALYLCASRYGRGAGELFFGEGSRLTVL.

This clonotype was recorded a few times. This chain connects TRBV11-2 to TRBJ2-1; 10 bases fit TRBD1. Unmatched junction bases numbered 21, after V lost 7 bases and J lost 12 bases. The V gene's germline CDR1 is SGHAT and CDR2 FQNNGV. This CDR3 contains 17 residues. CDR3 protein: CASIINAPGQGILRQFF. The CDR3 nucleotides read TGTGCCAGCATCATAAACGCTCCGGGACAGGGGATTTTGCGGCAGTTCTTC.

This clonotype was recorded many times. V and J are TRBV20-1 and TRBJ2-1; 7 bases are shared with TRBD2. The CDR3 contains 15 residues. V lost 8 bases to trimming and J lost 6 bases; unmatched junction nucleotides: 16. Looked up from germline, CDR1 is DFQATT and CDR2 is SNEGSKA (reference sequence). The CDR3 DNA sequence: TGCAGTTCCTTAGTTTGGACTAGTATCGGCAATGAGCAGTTCTTC. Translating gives CSSLVWTSIGNEQFF.

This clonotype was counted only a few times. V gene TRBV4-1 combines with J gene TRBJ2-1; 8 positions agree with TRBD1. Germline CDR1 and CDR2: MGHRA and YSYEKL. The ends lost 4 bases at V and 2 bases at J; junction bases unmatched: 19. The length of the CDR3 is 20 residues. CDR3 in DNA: TGCGCCAGCAGCCCGTCAGGGGGCACCGTGGGACAGCGGCCCTACAATGAGCAGTTCTTC. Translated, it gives CASSPSGGTVGQRPYNEQFF.

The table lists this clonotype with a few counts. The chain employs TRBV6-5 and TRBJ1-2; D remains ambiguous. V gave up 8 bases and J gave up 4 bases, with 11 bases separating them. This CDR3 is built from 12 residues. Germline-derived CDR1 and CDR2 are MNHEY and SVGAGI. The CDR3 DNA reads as TGTGCCAGCTCGGCGGCGCCCTATGGCTACACCTTC. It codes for CASSAAPYGYTF.

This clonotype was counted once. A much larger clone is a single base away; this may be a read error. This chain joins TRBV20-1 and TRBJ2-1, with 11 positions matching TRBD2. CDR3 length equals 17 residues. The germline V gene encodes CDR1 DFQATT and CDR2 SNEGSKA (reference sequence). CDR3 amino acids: CSTRDIAGGPIFDEQFF. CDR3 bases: TGCAGTACTAGAGATATAGCGGGAGGGCCGATCTTCGATGAGCAGTTCTTC.

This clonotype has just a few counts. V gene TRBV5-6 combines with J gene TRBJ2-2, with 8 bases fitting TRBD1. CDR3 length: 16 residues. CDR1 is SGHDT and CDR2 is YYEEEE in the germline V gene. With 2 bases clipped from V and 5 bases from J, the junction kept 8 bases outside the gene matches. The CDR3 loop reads CASSFTTGGRTGELFF. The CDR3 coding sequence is TGTGCCAGCAGCTTTACTACAGGGGGAAGAACCGGGGAGCTGTTTTTT.

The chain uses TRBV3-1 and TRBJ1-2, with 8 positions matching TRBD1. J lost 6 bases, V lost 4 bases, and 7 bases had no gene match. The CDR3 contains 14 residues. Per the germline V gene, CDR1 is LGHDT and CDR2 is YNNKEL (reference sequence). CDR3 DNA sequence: TGTGCCAGCAGCCCACCTCGGACAGGGAATGGCTACACCTTC. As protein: CASSPPRTGNGYTF.

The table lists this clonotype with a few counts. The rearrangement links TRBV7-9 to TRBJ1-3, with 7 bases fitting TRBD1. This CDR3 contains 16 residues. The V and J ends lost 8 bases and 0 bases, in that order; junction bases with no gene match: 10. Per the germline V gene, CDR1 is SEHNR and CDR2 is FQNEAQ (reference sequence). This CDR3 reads CASGNRDRSSGNTIYF. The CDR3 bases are TGTGCCAGCGGAAACCGGGACAGAAGCTCTGGAAACACCATATATTTT.

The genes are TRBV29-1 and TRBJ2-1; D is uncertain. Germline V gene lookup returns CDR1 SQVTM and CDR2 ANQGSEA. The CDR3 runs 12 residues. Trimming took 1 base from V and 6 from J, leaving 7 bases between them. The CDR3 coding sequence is TGCAGCGTTGAAGGACCGTTCAATGAGCAGTTCTTC. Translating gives CSVEGPFNEQFF.

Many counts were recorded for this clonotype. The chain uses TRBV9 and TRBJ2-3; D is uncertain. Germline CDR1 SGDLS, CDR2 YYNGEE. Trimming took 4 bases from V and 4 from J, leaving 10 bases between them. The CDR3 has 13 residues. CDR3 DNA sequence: TGTGCCAGCAGCAGGAGAGGACCAGATACGCAGTATTTT. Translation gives CASSRRGPDTQYF.

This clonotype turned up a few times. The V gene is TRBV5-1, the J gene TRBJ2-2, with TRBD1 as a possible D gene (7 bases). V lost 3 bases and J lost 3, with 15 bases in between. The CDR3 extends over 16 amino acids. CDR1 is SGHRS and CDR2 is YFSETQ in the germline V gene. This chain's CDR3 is CASSWGDSAYTGELFF. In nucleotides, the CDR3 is TGCGCCAGCAGCTGGGGGGACAGCGCCTACACCGGGGAGCTGTTTTTT.

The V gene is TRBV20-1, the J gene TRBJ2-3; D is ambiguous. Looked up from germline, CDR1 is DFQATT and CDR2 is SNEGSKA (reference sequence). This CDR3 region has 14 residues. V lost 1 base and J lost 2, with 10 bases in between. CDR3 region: CSARGGRFTDTQYF. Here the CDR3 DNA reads TGCAGTGCTAGAGGCGGCAGGTTCACAGATACGCAGTATTTT.

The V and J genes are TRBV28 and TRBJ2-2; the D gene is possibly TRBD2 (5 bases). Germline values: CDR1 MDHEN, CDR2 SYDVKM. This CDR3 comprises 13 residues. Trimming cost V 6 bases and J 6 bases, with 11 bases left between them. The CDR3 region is CASRPPGAGELFF. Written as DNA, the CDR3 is TGTGCCAGCAGGCCCCCCGGGGCCGGGGAGCTGTTTTTT.

The CDR3 loop is CASSQGRGDEQYF. The DNA of the CDR3 is TGTGCCAGCTCACAGGGAAGAGGCGACGAGCAGTACTTC. The chain links TRBV28 to TRBJ2-7, with TRBD1 as a possible D gene (6 bases). Trimming pared 8 bases from V and 5 bases from J, leaving 16 bases between. The length of the CDR3 is 13 residues. Germline lookup yields CDR1 MDHEN and CDR2 SYDVKM.

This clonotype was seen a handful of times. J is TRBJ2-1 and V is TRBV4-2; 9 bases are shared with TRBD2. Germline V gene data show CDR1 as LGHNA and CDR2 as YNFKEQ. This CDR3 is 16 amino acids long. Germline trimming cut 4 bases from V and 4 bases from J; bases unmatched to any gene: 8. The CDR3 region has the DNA TGTGCCAGCAGCCCACAAGGACTAGCGAGTTACAATGAGCAGTTCTTC. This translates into CASSPQGLASYNEQFF.

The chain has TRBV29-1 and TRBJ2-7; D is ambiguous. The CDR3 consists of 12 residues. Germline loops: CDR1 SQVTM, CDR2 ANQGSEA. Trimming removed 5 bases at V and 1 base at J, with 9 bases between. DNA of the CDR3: TGCAGCGTTTGGGCCGCGTCCTACGAGCAGTACTTC. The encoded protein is CSVWAASYEQYF.

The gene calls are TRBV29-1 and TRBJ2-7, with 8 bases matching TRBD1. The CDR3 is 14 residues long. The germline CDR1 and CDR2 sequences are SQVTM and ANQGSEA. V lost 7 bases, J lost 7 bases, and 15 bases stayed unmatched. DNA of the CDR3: TGCAGCGCTGCGGGGCGACAGGGGTCCGAAGAGCAGTACTTC. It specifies CSAAGRQGSEEQYF.